The 32 T cell receptor beta chains reported below all come from one sample, sequenced in a study of blood T cell repertoires in COVID-19. Produced via immunoSEQ multiplex PCR; TCRdb's table is partial and in-frame only. The profile shows 100,000 to 150,000 clones, about 79% of them singletons. Source material: peripheral blood. The receptors come from a woman between 45 and 60 years old with acute or convalescent COVID-19.

The chain couples TRBV18 to TRBJ1-4, with a possible D match to TRBD1 (5 bases). Trimming took off 3 bases at V and 10 bases at J, with 18 bases between the two ends. The CDR3 runs 15 residues. Germline lookup yields CDR1 KGHSH and CDR2 LQKENI. The CDR3 DNA reads as TGTGCCAGCTCACCGTCCGACGGGGGTCATGGAAAACTGTTTTTT. It yields the protein CASSPSDGGHGKLFF.

The chain employs TRBV5-1 and TRBJ1-1, with 8 positions matching TRBD1. Germline V gives CDR1 SGHRS, CDR2 YFSETQ. V lost 0 bases, J lost 0 bases, and 1 base stayed unmatched. CDR3 length: 15 residues. CDR3 sequence: CASSLGDRMNTEAFF. The CDR3 coding sequence is TGCGCCAGCAGCTTGGGGGACAGGATGAACACTGAAGCTTTCTTT.

The CDR3 loop reads CASKHTAGANVLTF. The DNA of the CDR3 is TGTGCCAGTAAGCATACTGCTGGGGCCAACGTCCTGACTTTC. The genes are TRBV19 and TRBJ2-6; no clear D gene. The V and J ends lost 7 bases and 2 bases respectively, with 9 bases between them. This CDR3 contains 14 residues. Germline V gives CDR1 LNHDA, CDR2 SQIVND (reference sequence).

For the CDR3, the DNA is TGTGCCAGCAGTTCAGTGGCGGACACTGAAGCTTTCTTT. It translates to CASSSVADTEAFF. The chain carries TRBV6-5 and TRBJ1-1; D is undetermined. The V and J ends lost 4 bases and 3 bases respectively, with 9 bases between them. In germline, CDR1 is MNHEY, CDR2 SVGAGI. The CDR3 runs to 13 residues.

This clone was seen more than once but under ten times. The chain recombines TRBV19 with TRBJ2-7; the D is unclear. The CDR3 spans 13 residues. CDR1 and CDR2 (germline): LNHDA, SQIVND (reference sequence). Trimming took off 4 bases at V and 3 bases at J, with 10 bases between the two ends. The CDR3 DNA sequence: TGTGCCAGTAGTACCCGTATATACTACGAGCAGTACTTC. Amino acids: CASSTRIYYEQYF.

The rearrangement uses TRBV11-2 and TRBJ2-1, with 12 bases identical to TRBD2. The germline V gene encodes CDR1 SGHAT and CDR2 FQNNGV. CDR3 length equals 15 residues. J gave up 9 bases and V 5 bases, and 8 bases lay outside the gene matches. The CDR3 loop is CASSILAGGRGEQFF. In DNA, the CDR3 is TGTGCCAGCAGCATACTAGCGGGGGGCCGGGGTGAGCAGTTCTTC. The complete variable domain, with remaining parts taken from reference TRBV11-2 and TRBJ2-1, reads EAGVAQSPRYKIIEKRQSVAFWCNPISGHATLYWYQQILGQGPKLLIQFQNNGVVDDSQLPKDRFSAERLKGVDSTLKIQPAKLEDSAVYLCASSILAGGRGEQFFGPGTRLTVL.

This chain joins TRBV18 and TRBJ2-6, with 7 bases identical to TRBD1. V was pared by 5 bases and J by 0 bases, with 7 bases of the junction left unmatched. Germline CDR1 is KGHSH and CDR2 is LQKENI. The CDR3 contains 17 residues. The chain's CDR3 is CASSSDRLSSGANVLTF. The CDR3 bases are TGTGCCAGCTCATCGGACAGGTTGAGCTCTGGGGCCAACGTCCTGACTTTC.

The genes are TRBV5-6 and TRBJ1-2; TRBD1 matches at 7 bases. CDR3 length: 15 amino acids. After removal of 3 bases from V and 6 bases from J, the junction contained 11 bases not matched to a gene. Looked up from germline, CDR1 is SGHDT and CDR2 is YYEEEE. The CDR3 loop is CASSYLDRVDNGYTF. The CDR3 DNA reads as TGTGCCAGCAGCTACCTCGACAGGGTTGACAATGGCTACACCTTC.

CDR3 residues: CASSSGLSNQPQHF. The CDR3 bases are TGTGCCAGCAGCTCGGGACTTAGCAATCAGCCCCAGCATTTT. The rearrangement joins TRBV5-6 to TRBJ1-5, with a tentative D call TRBD1 (5 bases). CDR1 is SGHDT and CDR2 is YYEEEE in the germline V gene. There are 14 residues in the CDR3. V lost 3 bases and J lost 0, with 7 bases in between. The full variable domain, its missing parts supplied by reference TRBV5-6 and TRBJ1-5, is DAGVTQSPTHLIKTRGQQVTLRCSPKSGHDTVSWYQQALGQGPQFIFQYYEEEERQRGNFPDRFSGHQFPNYSSELNVNALLLGDSALYLCASSSGLSNQPQHFGDGTRLSIL.

The chain uses TRBV5-6 and TRBJ1-1; D gene ambiguous. Per germline, CDR1 SGHDT and CDR2 YYEEEE. The CDR3 spans 12 residues. V was cut by 6 bases and J by 10 bases, with 16 bases left in between. The CDR3 DNA is TGTGCCAGCACCCGCCAGGCGGGTGGAGCTTTCTTT. Translation gives CASTRQAGGAFF.

The V gene is TRBV19, the J gene TRBJ1-5; D uncertain. With 7 bases removed from V and 1 base from J, the gap between germline ends came to 17 bases. The CDR3 sequence is 16 residues long. Germline V CDR1 and CDR2: LNHDA, SQIVND (reference sequence). The CDR3 sequence: CASTTKGRGSNQPQHF. The CDR3 DNA reads TGTGCCAGTACCACAAAGGGCCGCGGGAGCAATCAGCCCCAGCATTTT.

The gene calls are TRBV10-1 and TRBJ1-1; D is ambiguous. CDR3 size: 14 residues. V lost 5 bases, J lost 4 bases, and 14 bases lay in between. Germline V gene lookup returns CDR1 WNHNN and CDR2 SYGVQD (reference sequence). The chain's CDR3 is CASSFRTRSTEAFF. The CDR3 DNA follows: TGCGCCAGCAGTTTTAGAACCCGGAGCACTGAAGCTTTCTTT.

This clone was seen once. The chain recombines TRBV24-1 with TRBJ1-4, with 8 bases fitting TRBD1. Germline loops: CDR1 KGHDR, CDR2 SFDVKD. V lost 4 bases, J lost 4 bases, and 4 bases stayed unmatched. The CDR3 length is 15 residues. The CDR3 is CATSEGDRFNEKLFF. For the CDR3, the DNA is TGTGCCACCAGTGAGGGGGACAGGTTTAATGAAAAACTGTTTTTT.

V and J are TRBV19 and TRBJ1-5, with TRBD1 identical over 8 bases. The CDR3 contains 18 residues. The ends lost 7 bases at V and 3 bases at J; junction bases unmatched: 17. CDR1 and CDR2 (germline): LNHDA, SQIVND (reference sequence). This CDR3 is CASTPGRVWTGPNQPQHF. The CDR3 DNA follows: TGTGCCAGTACTCCGGGTCGTGTTTGGACAGGGCCCAATCAGCCCCAGCATTTT.

This chain links TRBV6-5 with TRBJ1-6; the match to TRBD1 covers 7 bases. There are 14 residues in the CDR3. Looked up from germline, CDR1 is MNHEY and CDR2 is SVGAGI. V trimming: 7 bases; J trimming: 6 bases; junction bases outside the gene matches: 6. The CDR3 DNA reads as TGTGCCAGCACCAGGGACAGAATTAATTCACCCCTCCACTTT. It yields the protein CASTRDRINSPLHF.

The rearrangement joins TRBV3-1 (or the pseudogene TRBV3-2) to TRBJ2-5, with 11 bases matching TRBD1. The ends lost 0 bases at V and 3 bases at J; junction bases unmatched: 9. Per the germline V gene, CDR1 is LGHDT and CDR2 is YNNKEL (reference sequence). The CDR3 spans 18 residues. CDR3 DNA: TGTGCCAGCAGCCAAGAGAATTCCCGGGACAGGGGGAAAGAGACCCAGTACTTC. It is translated as CASSQENSRDRGKETQYF.

As concerns this clone: Other DNA sequences from this sample encode an identical CDR3 as well. This chain joins TRBV28 and TRBJ1-4; 8 bases agree with TRBD1. CDR1 is MDHEN and CDR2 is SYDVKM in the germline V gene. The V and J ends lost 2 bases and 8 bases, in that order; junction bases with no gene match: 4. The CDR3 consists of 14 residues. CDR3 region: CASSLQGAREKLFF. In DNA, the CDR3 is TGTGCCAGCAGTTTACAGGGGGCGCGGGAAAAACTGTTTTTT.

CDR3 protein: CASSQGLPGSTANNEKLFF. DNA of the CDR3: TGTGCCAGCAGCCAAGGTCTCCCCGGGTCGACAGCGAATAATGAAAAACTGTTTTTT. The chain employs TRBV3-1 (or the pseudogene TRBV3-2) and TRBJ1-4; D is perhaps TRBD1 (5 bases). The CDR3 loop spans 19 amino acids. CDR1 LGHDT and CDR2 YNNKEL come from the germline V gene (reference sequence). Trimming stripped 1 base from V and 4 bases from J, with 22 bases between.

The DNA for the CDR3 is TGTGCCAGCAGTTACACCCAGACAGGAGGCTACACCTTC. This gives the protein CASSYTQTGGYTF. The chain recombines TRBV6-5 with TRBJ1-2; maybe TRBD1 (6 bases). V was cut by 2 bases and J by 8 bases, with 12 bases left in between. The CDR3 runs 13 residues. Germline assignment: CDR1 MNHEY and CDR2 SVGAGI.

V usage is TRBV30 and J usage is TRBJ1-5, with 7 bases identical to TRBD1. After removal of 2 bases from V and 2 bases from J, the junction contained 3 bases not matched to a gene. In germline, CDR1 is GTSNPN, CDR2 SVGIG (reference sequence). CDR3 length: 14 amino acids. CDR3 bases: TGTGCCTGGAGTTCAGGGGGTGGCAATCAGCCCCAGCATTTT. Translation gives CAWSSGGGNQPQHF.

The count of this clone is one. The chain links TRBV6-6 to TRBJ1-1; D might be TRBD1 (6 bases). The CDR3 loop spans 13 amino acids. Germline CDR1 MNHNY, CDR2 SVGAGI (reference sequence). V lost 2 bases and J lost 4, with 8 bases in between. CDR3 nucleotide sequence: TGTGCCAGCAGTTACCCACAGGGCACTGAAGCTTTCTTT. It translates to CASSYPQGTEAFF.

This clone was recorded only once. V and J are TRBV9 and TRBJ1-1, with unresolved D. With 0 bases removed from V and 6 bases from J, the gap between germline ends came to 12 bases. The CDR3 covers 14 residues. Per the germline V gene, CDR1 is SGDLS and CDR2 is YYNGEE. The CDR3 DNA sequence: TGTGCCAGCAGCGTAGGGGCCAGGCAGGCTGAAGCTTTCTTT. Translation gives CASSVGARQAEAFF.

The sample holds one count of this clone. The chain combines TRBV5-4 with TRBJ2-4, with TRBD1 matching 7 bases. The CDR3 consists of 16 residues. V shed 0 bases and J 7 bases; nucleotides not matched to a gene: 10. Germline V gene lookup returns CDR1 SGHNT and CDR2 YYREEE (reference sequence). CDR3 in DNA: TGTGCCAGCAGCTTGGCCTTAGGGGGCTCTAAGAACATTCAGTACTTC. Translating it yields CASSLALGGSKNIQYF.

This clone appeared a few times. The chain combines TRBV21-1 with TRBJ2-2; TRBD1, as called in the table, went unchecked against the DNA. TRBV21-1 is assigned pseudogene status. This CDR3 contains 18 residues. The CDR3 bases are TGTGCCAGCAGCAGAAGGTTATCCGGGACAGGGGATACCGGGGAGCTGTTTTTT. Its protein product is CASSRRLSGTGDTGELFF.

The V call is TRBV21-1, the J call TRBJ1-2; TRBD1, the D gene given by the table, was not confirmed from the DNA. TRBV21-1 has pseudogene status. This CDR3 contains 18 residues. Here the CDR3 reads CASSKVADRGTINYGYTF. CDR3 DNA sequence: TGTGCCAGCAGCAAAGTGGCGGACAGGGGGACTATCAACTATGGCTACACCTTC.

The chain carries TRBV19 and TRBJ1-1, with 7 positions matching TRBD1. With 3 bases clipped from V and 1 base from J, the junction kept 5 bases outside the gene matches. Germline CDR1 is LNHDA and CDR2 is SQIVND (reference sequence). This CDR3 is 15 amino acids long. DNA for the CDR3: TGTGCCAGTAGTATCAAGGGACAGTCGAACACTGAAGCTTTCTTT. Its translation: CASSIKGQSNTEAFF.

The chain combines TRBV27 with TRBJ2-3; D is undetermined. The V gene's germline CDR1 is MNHEY and CDR2 SMNVEV (reference sequence). The CDR3 has 16 amino acids. The germline V and J ends were trimmed by 2 bases and 5 bases, with 17 bases remaining between them. The CDR3 coding sequence is TGTGCCAGCAGTTTAATACGGAGCTCCCCGGGAGATACGCAGTATTTT. This codes for CASSLIRSSPGDTQYF.

The V gene is TRBV19, the J gene TRBJ2-1; 13 nucleotides match TRBD2. Germline V gene sequence: CDR1 LNHDA, CDR2 SQIVND (reference sequence). The CDR3 consists of 19 residues. The V segment lost 5 bases and the J segment 0 bases; nucleotides outside the gene matches: 10. CDR3 residues: CASSPWTSGGLSSYNEQFF. CDR3 in DNA: TGTGCCAGTAGTCCCTGGACTAGCGGGGGCCTCAGCTCCTACAATGAGCAGTTCTTC.

This clone has just one count. This rearrangement joins TRBV3-1 (or the pseudogene TRBV3-2) to TRBJ2-2; 14 bases map to TRBD2. CDR3 length equals 17 residues. The germline CDR1 and CDR2 sequences are LGHDT and YNNKEL (reference sequence). V shed 4 bases and J 3 bases; nucleotides not matched to a gene: 4. The DNA for the CDR3 is TGTGCCAGCAGCCCGGGACTAGCGGGGGACCACACCGGGGAGCTGTTTTTT. Amino acids: CASSPGLAGDHTGELFF.

The DNA of the CDR3 is TGTGCCAGCAGCGCCTACGGGGGGCGCTCTGGAAACACCATATATTTT. It encodes CASSAYGGRSGNTIYF. The chain couples TRBV11-2 to TRBJ1-3; maybe TRBD1 (6 bases). Per germline, CDR1 SGHAT and CDR2 FQNNGV. V was pared by 5 bases and J by 0 bases, with 14 bases between. The CDR3 is 16 amino acids.

In its sample, this clone was seen a few times. The genes are TRBV19 and TRBJ2-3, with 14 bases matching TRBD2. Germline assignment: CDR1 LNHDA and CDR2 SQIVND (reference sequence). The CDR3 totals 16 residues. J was trimmed by 5 bases and V by 5 bases; bases with no gene match: 6. This CDR3 reads CASSLKGLAGEDTQYF. The CDR3 DNA reads TGTGCCAGTAGTCTGAAGGGACTAGCGGGAGAAGATACGCAGTATTTT.

The genes are TRBV2 and TRBJ1-2; D remains unclear. Germline lookup yields CDR1 SNHLY and CDR2 FYNNEI. The CDR3 loop spans 13 amino acids. Trimming took off 4 bases at V and 2 bases at J, with 8 bases between the two ends. CDR3 loop: CASSVQENYGYTF. As DNA, the CDR3 is TGTGCCAGCAGTGTGCAGGAAAACTATGGCTACACCTTC.